Below, one TCR beta chain is given with its context. Its antigen target is currently unknown. No base quality values were provided; no much bigger clone lies one nucleotide off. Ficoll-Paque density gradient centrifugation was used to isolate PBMCs. The sample was run on an Illumina NovaSeq 6000. Using 5'RACE with constant-segment primers, TCRalpha and TCRbeta cDNA libraries were constructed, with sample barcodes and unique molecular identifiers added in the process. RNA was extracted from every sample with Trizol reagent. Libraries were amplified in two PCR steps, with a second sample barcode and Illumina TruSeq adapters added in the second step. Libraries were sequenced on an Illumina NovaSeq with 2 x 150 bp paired-end reads. The published analysis was carried out like this. Demultiplexing of reads and collapsing into UMI-guided consensus sequences were performed with migec v1.2.7. With mixcr v2.1.11, UMI consensuses were aligned to TRA and TRB V and J templates and assembled into clonotypes. A clonotype was counted as expanded or contracted only when both edgeR and NoisET called the clonotype significant, with the noise models trained on biological replicates. For edgeR calls, the cutoffs were a false discovery rate-adjusted p below 0.01 and a log2 fold-change threshold of 1. PCA with hierarchical clustering of max-normalized trajectories of the 1000 most abundant clonotypes was used as exploratory dynamics analysis. Separately sequenced CD4+ and CD8+ repertoires were used to assign the CD4 or CD8 phenotype of responding clones. TCRdb's own reprocessing of the public reads used fastp at Q25 and MiXCR and kept productive beta chains. CDR3 protein sequences are deduplicated, and each keeps its most common genes and DNA. These V and J calls originate from TCRdb's pipeline instead of the authors' own analysis. The sample table lists fewer than 650,000 distinct CDR3 sequences, roughly 21% of them with a count of one. Approximately 8.4% of the sample lies in the top ten.

This record belongs to a study of T-cell memory formation after mild COVID-19 (dated by TCRdb to about 2021). About the investigation overall: Most TCR sequence clusters were specific to one of the two donors. Two young, previously healthy adult volunteers, one female and one male, were included in the cohort. Longitudinal TCRalpha and TCRbeta repertoire sequencing tracked T-cell clones expanding and contracting after mild COVID-19 in two donors. Here is what the overall study found, with its caveats: SARS-CoV-2 specificity was not confirmed for the second-wave clones peaking on day 37. Contracting CD4+ clones were located mainly in the CM and EM memory subsets, whereas CD8+ clones were found to be enriched in EMRA. The detection of some responding clones in pre-infection memory suggests that pre-existing cross-reactive memory T cells joined the SARS-CoV-2 response. Only a couple of mild cases were covered by the study, and larger cohorts that include severe cases with pre-infection samples were considered necessary. Clones that contracted from day 15 to 85 showed balanced CD4/CD8 phenotypes, whereas a second wave of clones that expanded from day 15 to 37 leaned towards CD4+.

V is clipped by 3 bases and J by 8 bases, and the sequence between their germline boundaries is 14 bases long. Via the germline V gene (reference sequence), CDR1 is SGHKS and CDR2 YYEKEE. From cysteine to phenylalanine, the CDR3 is 13 amino acids long. The retained sequence is limited to the CDR3, 39 bases, with the frame set at the first base. Rearrangement joined TRBV5-5 to TRBJ1-1, with the D gene uncertain. Sequencing used PBMCs or a T cell subset sorted from them (not recorded which). The TCR sequence derives from an adult woman who had mild COVID-19 (a few samples of this study predate the infection). The sample titles of this study are shuffled in the database, so cell type and time point are left out; the donor was told from shared clones. CDR3 loop: CASSSEGFPEAFF. The nucleotide sequence is TGTGCCAGCAGCTCCGAAGGGTTCCCAGAAGCTTTCTTT.